One and the same sample provided the 12 T cell receptor beta chains below, sequenced in a study of blood T cell repertoires in COVID-19. Clones were sequenced by immunoSEQ multiplex PCR, and TCRdb holds only the in-frame ones, with some missing. The table lists 150,000 to 200,000 clones, around 80% of them singletons. The sequencing sample was made of peripheral blood. These receptors came from a woman over 75 with acute or convalescent COVID-19.

The chain carries TRBV19 and TRBJ2-7, with D possibly being TRBD2 (5 bases). Trimming removed 8 bases at V and 4 bases at J, with 21 bases between. Germline V gene sequence: CDR1 LNHDA, CDR2 SQIVND (reference sequence). The CDR3 extends over 15 amino acids. CDR3 amino acids: CASPKFTSKEYEQYF. Here the CDR3 DNA reads TGTGCCAGTCCTAAATTTACTAGTAAAGAGTACGAGCAGTACTTC. The variable domain in full, completed from reference TRBV19 and TRBJ2-7, reads DGGITQSPKYLFRKEGQNVTLSCEQNLNHDAMYWYRQDPGQGLRLIYYSQIVNDFQKGDIAEGYSVSREKKESFPLTVTSAQKNPTAFYLCASPKFTSKEYEQYFGPGTRLTVT.

This clone was seen more than once but under ten times. The chain recombines TRBV27 with TRBJ2-7, with TRBD1 as a possible D gene (6 bases). Germline loops: CDR1 MNHEY, CDR2 SMNVEV (reference sequence). Trimming took 3 bases from V and 0 from J, leaving 12 bases between them. The CDR3 contains 15 residues. The CDR3 reads CASSFGQISSYEQYF. For the CDR3, the DNA is TGTGCCAGCAGTTTCGGACAGATCAGCTCCTACGAGCAGTACTTC.

This clone was seen once. The rearrangement uses TRBV5-4 and TRBJ2-5, with a possible D match to TRBD1 (5 bases). Germline CDR1 SGHNT, CDR2 YYREEE (reference sequence). Trimming took 1 base from V and 2 from J, leaving 12 bases between them. The length of the CDR3 is 15 residues. CDR3 in DNA: TGTGCCAGCAGCTTGTTGACAGCTACTCAAGAGACCCAGTACTTC. Its protein product is CASSLLTATQETQYF.

In its sample, this clone is medium-sized. V usage is TRBV11-2 and J usage is TRBJ2-1, with D hard to call. Germline assignment: CDR1 SGHAT and CDR2 FQNNGV. The V end lost 3 bases, the J end lost 0 bases, and 9 bases lay between the germline ends. The CDR3 runs to 15 residues. CDR3 amino acids: CASSLARNSYNEQFF. CDR3 nucleotides: TGTGCCAGCAGCTTGGCGAGGAACTCCTACAATGAGCAGTTCTTC.

This chain joins TRBV7-9 and TRBJ1-2; D is unresolved. Trimming removed 3 bases from V and 3 bases from J, with 17 bases in between. The CDR3 length is 16 residues. Germline V gives CDR1 SEHNR, CDR2 FQNEAQ (reference sequence). CDR3 nucleotides: TGTGCCAGCAGCTTCCAAAGCGACCTACTCTACTATGGCTACACCTTC. This gives the protein CASSFQSDLLYYGYTF.

This sequence joins TRBV30 and TRBJ1-2, with D unclear. CDR1 is GTSNPN and CDR2 is SVGIG in the germline V gene (reference sequence). Deletions cut 4 bases from V and 3 bases from J, with 12 bases between. This CDR3 comprises 13 residues. Here the CDR3 DNA reads TGTGCCTGGAACGCCGCGGCGGACTATGGCTACACCTTC. This translates into CAWNAAADYGYTF.

The rearrangement uses TRBV2 and TRBJ2-6; TRBD1 aligns across 7 bases. This CDR3 comprises 16 residues. Unmatched junction bases numbered 9, after V lost 6 bases and J lost 4 bases. CDR1 and CDR2 (germline): SNHLY, FYNNEI. The chain's CDR3 is CASSQDRTIGANVLTF. In DNA form, the CDR3 reads TGTGCCAGCAGCCAGGACAGGACCATAGGGGCCAACGTCCTGACTTTC.

The CDR3 DNA reads as TGTGCCAGCAGCTCGAGACTAGCCTTCCAATCGGGCAATGAGCAGTTCTTC. It encodes CASSSRLAFQSGNEQFF. The genes are TRBV11-2 and TRBJ2-1; TRBD2 matches 7 bases. CDR3 length: 17 residues. The trim removed 4 bases at V and 6 bases at J, leaving 15 bases unmatched. Germline V CDR1 and CDR2: SGHAT, FQNNGV.

The chain combines TRBV11-2 with TRBJ1-6; TRBD1 matches at 7 bases. Germline trimming cut 1 base from V and 8 bases from J; bases unmatched to any gene: 5. The CDR3 runs 15 residues. Germline V gene data show CDR1 as SGHAT and CDR2 as FQNNGV. CDR3 in amino acids: CASSLAQGVDSPLHF. In DNA form, the CDR3 reads TGTGCCAGCAGCTTAGCTCAGGGGGTGGATTCACCCCTCCACTTT. Full variable domain (outside the CDR3, taken from reference TRBV11-2 and TRBJ1-6): EAGVAQSPRYKIIEKRQSVAFWCNPISGHATLYWYQQILGQGPKLLIQFQNNGVVDDSQLPKDRFSAERLKGVDSTLKIQPAKLEDSAVYLCASSLAQGVDSPLHFGNGTRLTVT.

CDR3 in amino acids: CASSPLTSGGGEQYF. Written as DNA, the CDR3 is TGTGCCAGCAGTCCCTTGACTAGCGGGGGCGGCGAGCAGTACTTC. The chain is built from TRBV27 and TRBJ2-7, with 12 bases aligning to TRBD2. V was pared by 5 bases and J by 6 bases, with 8 bases of the junction left unmatched. Germline V CDR1 and CDR2: MNHEY, SMNVEV (reference sequence). This CDR3 contains 15 residues.

CDR3 in amino acids: CASSQEKSGEPPLHF. CDR3 in DNA: TGTGCCAGCAGCCAAGAGAAGTCAGGGGAGCCACCCCTCCACTTT. This chain joins TRBV3-1 (or the pseudogene TRBV3-2) and TRBJ1-6, with a tentative D call TRBD1 (6 bases). This CDR3 is built from 15 residues. The V gene lost 0 bases and the J gene lost 11 bases, with 14 bases spanning the gap. CDR1 is LGHDT and CDR2 is YNNKEL in the germline V gene (reference sequence).

The rearrangement joins TRBV11-2 to TRBJ2-1; 12 nucleotides align to TRBD2. This CDR3 spans 19 amino acids. Trimming cost V 3 bases and J 7 bases; bases outside gene matches: 16. Germline loops: CDR1 SGHAT, CDR2 FQNNGV. The CDR3 sequence: CASSFRISSGGALPNEQFF. The CDR3 nucleotides read TGTGCCAGCAGCTTTAGGATCTCTAGCGGGGGGGCTCTCCCAAATGAGCAGTTCTTC.